This T cell receptor (beta chain) is drawn from a study of type 1 and type 2 diabetes patients. Background on the study: Participants included type 1 and type 2 diabetes patients plus nondiabetic controls. Study-level points and caveats: Age and gender were not matched between study groups, possibly biasing interpretation. Both CD4+ and CD8+ type 2 diabetes repertoires showed significantly higher diversity than type 1.

In germline, CDR1 is MNHEY, CDR2 SVGEGT. The CDR3 has 15 amino acids. The V end lost 2 bases, the J end lost 5 bases, and 10 bases lay between the germline ends. Standard classification criteria confirmed type 1 or type 2 diabetes in all patients. Amplification started from genomic DNA. Amplification of the beta chain CDR3 used 30 forward and 13 reverse multiplex primers. TCRdb recomputed calls from the multiplex PCR reads with MiXCR, one row per CDR3 protein. The table records about 290,000 distinct CDR3 sequences, around 47% of them present only once. This clonotype was picked up a small number of times. Its antigen is unknown.

The receptor was isolated from a young man with type 2 diabetes. The specimen was peripheral blood mononuclear cells (PBMCs). The chain couples TRBV6-2 or TRBV6-3 to TRBJ1-6; tentatively, D is TRBD1 (5 bases). CDR3 in DNA: TGTGCCAGCAGTTACAGGGGCGGAAATAATTCACCCCTCCACTTT. This encodes CASSYRGGNNSPLHF.